Included here is one TCR beta chain sequence, with context. Here immunoSEQ multiplex PCR was the method, and the copy in TCRdb shows in-frame clones only, minus some. The table records some 2.4 million clones, roughly 93% of them present only once. The data were taken from a study of shared clonotypes between healthy human individuals. Per the germline V gene, CDR1 is MDHEN and CDR2 is SYDVKM. The CDR3 covers 15 residues. Trimming left V 6 bases short and J 2 bases short, with 14 bases between. Source material: naive CD4+ T cells from PBMCs. The subset is: CD45RA+ positively selected. The clonotype comes from a man aged 18-30 years in good health. Some clones in this sample may be carry-over from other donors' samples. V and J are TRBV28 and TRBJ1-5; D might be TRBD1 (5 bases). CDR3 nucleotide sequence: TGTGCCAGCAGGACAGAACAGCCCGGCAATCAGCCCCAGCATTTT. Amino acids: CASRTEQPGNQPQHF.